These 9 T cell receptor beta chains were sequenced from one sample in a study of cytomegalovirus exposure and HLA in healthy donors. With 60 Vbeta and 13 Jbeta primers, the PCR was carried out. Method: immunoSEQ multiplex PCR; TCRdb's copy keeps in-frame clones and lacks some. The sample has more than 150,000 clones; roughly 78% are singletons. The material sequenced was PBMCs. Receptors were obtained from a woman between 50 and 59 years old in good health and CMV-seropositive.

This chain uses TRBV2 with TRBJ2-2, with unresolved D. Trimming shortened V by 1 base and J by 7 bases, and 7 bases separated the two germline ends. Looked up from germline, CDR1 is SNHLY and CDR2 is FYNNEI. This CDR3 comprises 13 residues. The DNA for the CDR3 is TGTGCCAGCAGTGAAGTTACCGGCGGGGAGCTGTTTTTT. Translation: CASSEVTGGELFF.

This chain joins TRBV6-5 and TRBJ1-2; 7 nucleotides match TRBD1. This CDR3 is 14 amino acids long. CDR1 MNHEY and CDR2 SVGAGI come from the germline V gene. With 5 bases clipped from V and 4 bases from J, the junction kept 7 bases outside the gene matches. The DNA for the CDR3 is TGTGCCAGCAGTGCGGACAGGCCAGGCTATGGCTACACCTTC. Translation gives CASSADRPGYGYTF.

This chain joins TRBV2 and TRBJ2-6; 8 bases match TRBD1. The germline V gene has CDR1 SNHLY and CDR2 FYNNEI. CDR3 size: 23 residues. J gave up 0 bases and V 7 bases, and 26 bases lay outside the gene matches. The CDR3 DNA follows: TGTGCCAGCAACAGGGTAGGCTTAGTGTTTCAGGGGGCATTTCTCTCTGGGGCCAACGTCCTGACTTTC. Amino acids: CASNRVGLVFQGAFLSGANVLTF.

This chain joins TRBV21-1 and TRBJ2-7; the table's D call of TRBD1 was not tested on the DNA. TRBV21-1 is shown as a pseudogene. The CDR3 covers 14 residues. CDR3 sequence: CASRVGTATYEQYF. For the CDR3, the DNA is TGTGCCAGCAGAGTCGGGACAGCCACCTACGAGCAGTACTTC.

This sequence joins TRBV15 and TRBJ2-5, with D maybe TRBD1 (5 bases). V was cut by 1 base and J by 1 base, with 10 bases left in between. This CDR3 has 15 residues. Germline CDR1 and CDR2: LNHNV and YYDKDF (reference sequence). The CDR3 region is CATSRGRTTQETQYF. CDR3 DNA: TGTGCCACCAGCAGAGGCAGGACAACCCAAGAGACCCAGTACTTC.

This chain connects TRBV9 to TRBJ2-7, with 8 bases fitting TRBD1. The CDR3 totals 18 residues. The germline V gene encodes CDR1 SGDLS and CDR2 YYNGEE. V lost 1 base and J lost 2; bases outside the gene matches: 14. CDR3: CASSVRGDRGPIPYEQYF. CDR3 DNA: TGTGCCAGCAGCGTAAGGGGAGACAGGGGCCCGATCCCCTACGAGCAGTACTTC.

The rearrangement links TRBV7-2 to TRBJ2-7, with 8 bases fitting TRBD1. The junction had 6 bases not matched to a gene; V was cut back by 4 bases and J by 1 base. The CDR3 has 15 amino acids. CDR1 and CDR2 (germline): SGHTA, FQGNSA. In nucleotides, the CDR3 is TGTGCCAGCAGCTCTTTCCAGGGGGCGTCCTACGAGCAGTACTTC. It specifies CASSSFQGASYEQYF.

The chain employs TRBV7-2 and TRBJ1-3; the D gene is possibly TRBD1 (5 bases). The CDR3 is 15 amino acids. Germline V gene data show CDR1 as SGHTA and CDR2 as FQGNSA. The V end lost 4 bases, the J end lost 0 bases, and 10 bases lay between the germline ends. CDR3: CASSSQVPSGNTIYF. In DNA form, the CDR3 reads TGTGCCAGCAGCTCACAGGTCCCCTCTGGAAACACCATATATTTT.

V usage is TRBV7-2 and J usage is TRBJ1-1; TRBD1 aligns across 8 bases. CDR3 length: 14 amino acids. Trimming took 4 bases from V and 5 from J; bases not matched to a gene: 6. Germline V lookup: CDR1 SGHTA, CDR2 FQGNSA. The CDR3 spells CASSSRQGRTEAFF. CDR3 in DNA: TGTGCCAGCAGCTCAAGACAGGGGCGAACTGAAGCTTTCTTT.